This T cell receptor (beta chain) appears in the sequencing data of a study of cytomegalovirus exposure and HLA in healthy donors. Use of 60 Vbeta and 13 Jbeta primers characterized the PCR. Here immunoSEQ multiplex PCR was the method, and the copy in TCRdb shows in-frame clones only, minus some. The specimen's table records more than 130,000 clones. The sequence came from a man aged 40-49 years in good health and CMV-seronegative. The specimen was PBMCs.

CDR3 nucleotides: TGTGCCAGCAGCTTACGGGGGATCTATAATTCACCCCTCCACTTT. Its protein is CASSLRGIYNSPLHF. V and J are TRBV5-4 and TRBJ1-6; possibly TRBD1 for D (5 bases). The CDR3 runs to 15 residues. The germline V and J ends were trimmed by 2 bases and 3 bases, with 9 bases remaining between them. The germline gives CDR1 SGHNT, CDR2 YYREEE (reference sequence). Using reference TRBV5-4 and TRBJ1-6 for the parts outside the CDR3, the full variable domain is ETGVTQSPTHLIKTRGQQVTLRCSSQSGHNTVSWYQQALGQGPQFIFQYYREEENGRGNFPPRFSGLQFPNYSSELNVNALELDDSALYLCASSLRGIYNSPLHFGNGTRLTVT.